A single sample is the source of the 27 T cell receptor beta chains below, sequenced in a study of cytomegalovirus exposure and HLA in healthy donors. Both 60 Vbeta primers and 13 Jbeta primers went into the PCR. Using immunoSEQ multiplex PCR, the repertoire was profiled, and TCRdb retains in-frame clones only, with some absent. This table holds over 75,000 clones, about four fifths found once. Sequenced material: PBMCs. The receptors derive from a woman aged 45-65 years in good health and CMV-seronegative.

The chain joins TRBV30 to TRBJ1-4; 7 nucleotides line up with TRBD1. Trimming removed 4 bases from V and 5 bases from J; junction bases left unmatched: 7. The CDR3 is 14 amino acids. Per germline, CDR1 GTSNPN and CDR2 SVGIG (reference sequence). CDR3 region: CAWTRQGKNEKLFF. The DNA for the CDR3 is TGTGCCTGGACAAGACAGGGAAAAAATGAAAAACTGTTTTTT.

The chain combines TRBV30 with TRBJ1-5; 7 nucleotides line up with TRBD1. The CDR3 extends over 14 amino acids. The V and J ends lost 1 base and 2 bases, in that order; junction bases with no gene match: 2. CDR1 is GTSNPN, CDR2 SVGIG, per germline (reference sequence). CDR3 sequence: CAWSETGRNQPQHF. The CDR3 DNA follows: TGTGCCTGGAGTGAGACAGGGCGCAATCAGCCCCAGCATTTT.

In this sample, this clone is medium-sized. The CDR3: CASSLGDTGGAVGYTF. Here the CDR3 DNA reads TGCGCCAGCAGCTTGGGGGATACAGGGGGCGCAGTTGGCTACACCTTC. V and J are TRBV5-1 and TRBJ1-2, with 9 bases matching TRBD1. This CDR3 has 16 amino acids. After removal of 0 bases from V and 7 bases from J, the junction contained 10 bases not matched to a gene. Germline-derived CDR1 and CDR2 are SGHRS and YFSETQ.

The J gene is TRBJ2-1, the V gene TRBV19, with TRBD2 as a possible D gene (5 bases). Looked up from germline, CDR1 is LNHDA and CDR2 is SQIVND (reference sequence). Trimming removed 6 bases from V and 6 bases from J, with 12 bases in between. The length of the CDR3 is 13 residues. The CDR3 DNA sequence: TGTGCCAGTAGGACCAGCGGACCCAATGAGCAGTTCTTC. Its protein product is CASRTSGPNEQFF.

The J gene is TRBJ1-1, the V gene TRBV7-2, with TRBD1 identical over 11 bases. Losses at the gene ends were 4 bases for V and 6 bases for J; bases not matched to a gene: 7. The CDR3 runs to 15 residues. Germline assignment: CDR1 SGHTA and CDR2 FQGNSA. CDR3 nucleotide sequence: TGTGCCAGCAGCTGGACAGGGGGCGGAGGGGCTGAAGCTTTCTTT. Protein sequence: CASSWTGGGGAEAFF.

For the CDR3, the DNA is TGTGCCTGGAGTGTACGACAGGGGGTATACCGAGGTCAGCCCCAGCATTTT. Translating it yields CAWSVRQGVYRGQPQHF. V is TRBV30 and J is TRBJ1-5, with TRBD1 identical over 9 bases. Germline V gene data show CDR1 as GTSNPN and CDR2 as SVGIG (reference sequence). V lost 0 bases and J lost 6; bases outside the gene matches: 12. CDR3 length equals 17 residues.

The chain links TRBV18 to TRBJ1-6, with a possible D match to TRBD1 (5 bases). The CDR3 has 14 amino acids. Trimming stripped 6 bases from V and 10 bases from J, with 16 bases between. Germline CDR1 and CDR2: KGHSH and LQKENI. CDR3 sequence reads: CASSLGRVASPLHF. The CDR3 nucleotides read TGTGCCAGCTCCCTCGGCAGGGTGGCATCACCCCTCCACTTT.

The V gene is TRBV12-5, the J gene TRBJ1-6, with D unresolved. The V and J ends lost 0 bases and 0 bases respectively, with 15 bases between them. Germline V gene lookup returns CDR1 LGHNT and CDR2 FRNRAP. This CDR3 spans 19 amino acids. The CDR3, as DNA: TGTGCTAGTGGTTTGGTAATGTTAAGAACTAGCTCCTATAATTCACCCCTCCACTTT. It codes for CASGLVMLRTSSYNSPLHF.

The chain links TRBV6-1 to TRBJ2-4; 7 nucleotides align to TRBD2. The CDR3 contains 14 residues. V lost 6 bases to trimming and J lost 6 bases; unmatched junction nucleotides: 8. Germline lookup yields CDR1 MNHNS and CDR2 SASEGT. The DNA for the CDR3 is TGTGCCAGCAGGGGAGGGGCTGCCGGAAACATTCAGTACTTC. As protein: CASRGGAAGNIQYF.

The chain recombines TRBV9 with TRBJ2-4; possibly TRBD1 for D (6 bases). Germline values: CDR1 SGDLS, CDR2 YYNGEE. The CDR3 is made up of 15 amino acids. V was clipped by 0 bases and J by 1 base, with 8 bases between them. The CDR3 protein is CASSVGRGAKNIQYF. DNA for the CDR3: TGTGCCAGCAGCGTAGGAAGGGGGGCCAAAAACATTCAGTACTTC. The entire variable domain, with the rest obtained from reference TRBV9 and TRBJ2-4, is as follows: DSGVTQTPKHLITATGQRVTLRCSPRSGDLSVYWYQQSLDQGLQFLIQYYNGEERAKGNILERFSAQQFPDLHSELNLSSLELGDSALYFCASSVGRGAKNIQYFGAGTRLSVL.

The genes are TRBV7-9 and TRBJ1-1, with a tentative D call TRBD1 (6 bases). V lost 5 bases to trimming and J lost 5 bases, with 18 bases between them. The CDR3 is made up of 15 amino acids. Looked up from germline, CDR1 is SEHNR and CDR2 is FQNEAQ (reference sequence). CDR3: CASSPRGTGGTEAFF. The CDR3 DNA sequence: TGTGCCAGCAGCCCTAGGGGGACGGGGGGAACTGAAGCTTTCTTT.

This clone was observed a few times. The gene calls are TRBV5-1 and TRBJ1-3; TRBD1 is a possible D gene (5 bases). The V and J ends lost 3 bases and 3 bases respectively, with 13 bases between them. This CDR3 is built from 15 residues. Germline V gene sequence: CDR1 SGHRS, CDR2 YFSETQ. The CDR3 region is CASSSDSFGGNTIYF. The DNA of the CDR3 is TGCGCCAGCAGCTCCGACAGTTTCGGTGGAAACACCATATATTTT.

This sequence joins TRBV30 and TRBJ2-1, with 9 bases matching TRBD2. With V trimmed by 2 bases and J by 2 bases, 7 bases remained unmatched. Germline assignment: CDR1 GTSNPN and CDR2 SVGIG (reference sequence). This CDR3 comprises 16 residues. The CDR3 protein is CAWSWVAGVPYNEQFF. The CDR3 nucleotides read TGTGCCTGGAGTTGGGTAGCGGGGGTCCCCTACAATGAGCAGTTCTTC.

The table lists this clone with a count of one. The chain couples TRBV9 to TRBJ2-1; TRBD2 aligns across 8 bases. The junction had 9 bases not matched to a gene; V was cut back by 4 bases and J by 12 bases. The length of the CDR3 is 13 residues. From germline, CDR1 is SGDLS and CDR2 YYNGEE. The CDR3 bases are TGTGCCAGCAGCCCCAGAGCGGGGGAGGGGCAGTTCTTC. This sequence encodes CASSPRAGEGQFF.

The table lists this clone with a count of one. The chain is built from TRBV29-1 and TRBJ2-1, with D maybe TRBD1 (5 bases). Per germline, CDR1 SQVTM and CDR2 ANQGSEA. The CDR3 loop spans 16 amino acids. The V gene lost 0 bases and the J gene lost 0 bases, with 12 bases spanning the gap. The CDR3 loop reads CSVEDFRESSYNEQFF. The CDR3 DNA is TGCAGCGTTGAAGATTTCAGGGAAAGCTCCTACAATGAGCAGTTCTTC.

The count of this clone is one. The gene calls are TRBV7-2 and TRBJ1-2, with 9 bases aligning to TRBD1. The V gene's germline CDR1 is SGHTA and CDR2 FQGNSA. After removal of 5 bases from V and 1 base from J, the junction contained 8 bases not matched to a gene. There are 16 residues in the CDR3. The CDR3 sequence is CASSRGPGQGNYGYTF. The DNA of the CDR3 is TGTGCCAGCAGCAGAGGGCCGGGACAGGGTAACTATGGCTACACCTTC.

This chain connects TRBV14 to TRBJ2-5, with D perhaps matching TRBD1 (6 bases). Trimming took off 3 bases at V and 0 bases at J, with 14 bases between the two ends. Looked up from germline, CDR1 is SGHDN and CDR2 is FVKESK. The CDR3 is made up of 16 amino acids. The CDR3 spells CASSQMGHRYQETQYF. DNA for the CDR3: TGTGCCAGCAGCCAGATGGGACATCGTTACCAAGAGACCCAGTACTTC.

CDR3 in amino acids: CASSPGGDYEQYF. The CDR3 DNA reads as TGTGCCAGCAGCCCCGGGGGAGACTACGAGCAGTACTTC. The V call is TRBV11-3, the J call TRBJ2-7; D might be TRBD2 (6 bases). V was trimmed by 5 bases and J by 3 bases, leaving 11 bases between them. CDR3 length: 13 amino acids. Germline-derived CDR1 and CDR2 are SGHNT and YENEEA. The full variable domain, in which reference TRBV11-3 and TRBJ2-7 provide the parts outside the CDR3, is EAGVVQSPRYKIIEKKQPVAFWCNPISGHNTLYWYLQNLGQGPELLIRYENEEAVDDSQLPKDRFSAERLKGVDSTLKIQPAELGDSAVYLCASSPGGDYEQYFGPGTRLTVT.

A word on this clone: One junction end disagrees with the germline gene, perhaps due to a read error. This sequence joins TRBV28 and TRBJ1-4, with 11 bases lining up with TRBD1. Per the germline V gene, CDR1 is MDHEN and CDR2 is SYDVKM. The CDR3 has 15 amino acids. CDR3 sequence reads: CATSPRTGGEEKLFF. The DNA for the CDR3 is TGTGCCACCAGTCCCCGGACAGGGGGCGAGGAAAAACTGTTTTTT.

The chain links TRBV9 to TRBJ2-4, with D uncertain. CDR1 and CDR2 (germline): SGDLS, YYNGEE. This CDR3 is 15 amino acids long. The V end lost 0 bases, the J end lost 4 bases, and 11 bases lay between the germline ends. The CDR3 DNA follows: TGTGCCAGCAGCGTAGATTTTAGCCGTAAAAACATTCAGTACTTC. Its protein is CASSVDFSRKNIQYF. The variable domain in full, with the rest retrieved from reference TRBV9 and TRBJ2-4, is DSGVTQTPKHLITATGQRVTLRCSPRSGDLSVYWYQQSLDQGLQFLIQYYNGEERAKGNILERFSAQQFPDLHSELNLSSLELGDSALYFCASSVDFSRKNIQYFGAGTRLSVL.

The V call is TRBV4-2, the J call TRBJ1-5; 7 bases match TRBD1. This CDR3 region has 17 residues. Germline values: CDR1 LGHNA, CDR2 YNFKEQ. Trimming removed 0 bases from V and 4 bases from J; junction bases left unmatched: 9. The CDR3 region has the DNA TGTGCCAGCAGCCAAGAGTTAGGAGGGGGCTGGAATCAGCCCCAGCATTTT. This translates into CASSQELGGGWNQPQHF.

The gene calls are TRBV2 and TRBJ2-7, with D possibly matching TRBD2 (6 bases). The CDR3 runs to 12 residues. Germline V lookup: CDR1 SNHLY, CDR2 FYNNEI. V dropped 6 bases and J dropped 5 bases, with 11 bases sitting between them. The DNA for the CDR3 is TGTGCCAGCAGGGGGGGAGGCCACGAGCAGTACGTC. Its protein is CASRGGGHEQYV.

Remarks on this clone: A junction end diverges from the germline sequence, so it may reflect a read error. The CDR3 spells CAAGVTTDTQYF. The CDR3 DNA reads TGCGCTGCAGGGGTCACAACGGATACGCAGTATTTT. This chain connects TRBV19 to TRBJ2-3, with D maybe TRBD1 (6 bases). The CDR3 sequence is 12 residues long. Per the germline V gene, CDR1 is LNHDA and CDR2 is SQIVND (reference sequence).

The chain couples TRBV7-2 to TRBJ1-2, with TRBD1 matching 8 bases. Germline trimming cut 1 base from V and 8 bases from J; bases unmatched to any gene: 6. Germline CDR1 SGHTA, CDR2 FQGNSA. The CDR3 runs 14 residues. CDR3 DNA: TGTGCCAGCAGCTTAGGACAGGGGATTGGAGGCTACACCTTC. Translation: CASSLGQGIGGYTF.

The chain uses TRBV2 and TRBJ2-2; TRBD2 might be the D (6 bases). V shed 7 bases and J shed 2 bases, with 11 bases lying between them. Germline CDR1 reads SNHLY; CDR2 reads FYNNEI. The CDR3 runs 14 residues. Here the CDR3 reads CASKAGLNTGELFF. The DNA of the CDR3 is TGTGCCAGCAAGGCGGGACTCAACACCGGGGAGCTGTTTTTT.

This clone appeared a single time. The chain carries TRBV27 and TRBJ1-5; 7 nucleotides align to TRBD1. The CDR3 totals 17 residues. V gave up 0 bases and J gave up 0 bases; unmatched junction bases: 5. Germline V CDR1 and CDR2: MNHEY, SMNVEV (reference sequence). In DNA, the CDR3 is TGTGCCAGCAGTTTATCGTCTCAGGGGGATAGCAATCAGCCCCAGCATTTT. Translating gives CASSLSSQGDSNQPQHF.

This chain uses TRBV7-6 with TRBJ1-5; the D is unclear. CDR3 length: 14 amino acids. Germline CDR1 and CDR2: SGHVS and FNYEAQ. The V end lost 5 bases, the J end lost 0 bases, and 8 bases lay between the germline ends. Here the CDR3 reads CASSPGFSNQPQHF. As DNA, the CDR3 is TGTGCCAGCAGCCCGGGGTTTAGCAATCAGCCCCAGCATTTT.